This TCR beta chain was captured by sequencing in a study of shared clonotypes between healthy human individuals. Study as a whole: Aged 18 to 49, the donors were a couple of women and a few men. General study results and limits: With a handful of donors compared, roughly 5% of naive CD4 clonotypes were shared.

The CDR3 length is 14 residues. Germline V gene sequence: CDR1 MDHEN, CDR2 SYDVKM. V lost 7 bases, J lost 1 base, and 13 bases lay in between. On this clone itself: Antigen unknown.

Original handling: Junction-only immunoSEQ sequences carried no quality scores, so filtering differed. The repertoire was sequenced with immunoSEQ multiplex PCR; TCRdb's copy has only in-frame clones and lacks some. The V and J calls and the clone size are those of that table, but D and trimming were determined from the DNA. The sample has about 2.4 million clones, more than 85% seen once. Sequencing used naive CD4+ T cells from PBMCs. Subset of the sample: CD45RA+ positively selected. The sequence was collected from a man aged 18 to 30 in good health. Some clones in this sample may be carry-over from other donors' samples. This chain joins TRBV28 and TRBJ1-2, with a tentative D call TRBD1 (5 bases). This CDR3 is CASKAREVNYGYTF. For the CDR3, the DNA is TGTGCCAGCAAAGCCAGGGAAGTTAACTATGGCTACACCTTC.